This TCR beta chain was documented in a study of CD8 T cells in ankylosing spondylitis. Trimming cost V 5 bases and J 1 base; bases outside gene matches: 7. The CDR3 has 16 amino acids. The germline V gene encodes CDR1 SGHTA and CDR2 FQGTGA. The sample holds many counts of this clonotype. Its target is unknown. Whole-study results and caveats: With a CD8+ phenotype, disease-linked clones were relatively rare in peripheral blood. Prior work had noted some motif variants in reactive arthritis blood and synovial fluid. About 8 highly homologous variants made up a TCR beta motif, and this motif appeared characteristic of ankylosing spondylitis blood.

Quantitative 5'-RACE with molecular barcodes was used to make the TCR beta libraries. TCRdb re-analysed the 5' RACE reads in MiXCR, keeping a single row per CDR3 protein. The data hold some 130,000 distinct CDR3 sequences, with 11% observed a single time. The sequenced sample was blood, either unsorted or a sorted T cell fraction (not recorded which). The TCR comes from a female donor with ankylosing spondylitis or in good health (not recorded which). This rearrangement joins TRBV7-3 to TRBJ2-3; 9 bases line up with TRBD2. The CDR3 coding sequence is TGTGCCAGCAGCAGGACTAGCGTCTCGGGCACAGATACGCAGTATTTT. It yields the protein CASSRTSVSGTDTQYF.